This T cell receptor (beta chain) was sequenced for a study of graft-versus-host responses after intestinal transplantation. In the study overall: Recipients obtained multivisceral, liver-intestinal, or isolated intestinal transplants. Anti-thymocyte globulin induction, then tacrolimus and steroids for two to four years, went to all recipients.

Measured with immunoSEQ multiplex PCR; TCRdb has only the in-frame clones, and not every one. The table has tens of thousands of clones, approximately 94% seen once. Turning to this clone: What it binds is unknown.

The CDR3 extends over 13 amino acids. CDR1 is LNHDA and CDR2 is SQIVND in the germline V gene (reference sequence). V lost 2 bases to trimming and J lost 3 bases, with 7 bases between them. Findings and limits, study-wide: HvG clone declines early post-transplant were associated with peak circulating GvH levels. Some patients had graft-donor T cell macrochimerism, and their allografts showed high graft-versus-host to host-versus-graft clonal ratios.

This receptor was obtained from a human donor who was the organ donor for an intestinal transplant. This specimen was unstimulated CD4+ T cells sorted from spleen or lymph node cells, taken before transplant. The chain employs TRBV19 and TRBJ1-1, with no clear D. The CDR3 DNA follows: TGTGCCAGTAGTATACAATCGGACACTGAAGCTTTCTTT. It translates to CASSIQSDTEAFF.